One and the same sample provided the 28 T cell receptor beta chains below, sequenced in a study of early T cells in non-severe SARS-CoV-2 infection. TCRdb used MiXCR to reprocess the 5' RACE reads, holding one entry per CDR3 protein. The sample records fewer than 80,000 distinct CDR3 sequences, 7% to 10% being singletons. The sequences come from whole blood, collected at baseline. The receptors originated from an adult who was a healthcare worker with PCR-confirmed SARS-CoV-2 infection or an uninfected control (not recorded which).

V gene TRBV12-3 or TRBV12-4 combines with J gene TRBJ2-3; D gene unclear. The CDR3 extends over 15 amino acids. V was cut by 5 bases and J by 8 bases, with 20 bases left in between. CDR3: CASSRRPTGEGTQYF. The CDR3 nucleotides are TGTGCCAGCAGTCGACGCCCCACTGGGGAAGGTACGCAGTATTTT.

The V gene is TRBV12-3 or TRBV12-4, the J gene TRBJ1-3, with D uncertain. This CDR3 is built from 11 residues. The V end lost 4 bases, the J end lost 5 bases, and 3 bases lay between the germline ends. CDR3 residues: CASSYRNTIYF. In DNA, the CDR3 is TGTGCCAGCAGTTATAGAAACACCATATATTTT.

This clonotype has only a few counts. The CDR3 DNA reads as TGTGCCAGCAGCGGGAAGTCGAGTACCACTGAAGCTTTCTTT. Protein product: CASSGKSSTTEAFF. The J gene is TRBJ1-1, the V gene TRBV7-9; no clear D. The CDR3 covers 14 residues. With 5 bases removed from V and 4 bases from J, the gap between germline ends came to 14 bases. Germline lookup yields CDR1 SEHNR and CDR2 FQNEAQ (reference sequence).

This clonotype came up a few times. The chain uses TRBV27 and TRBJ1-6; unclear D gene. The CDR3 totals 14 residues. The ends were cut back, 7 bases at V and 6 bases at J, with 13 bases in the middle. CDR1 and CDR2 (germline): MNHEY, SMNVEV (reference sequence). The CDR3 nucleotides read TGTGCCAGCACCCGAGGACGGCTTAATTCACCCCTCCACTTT. Amino acids: CASTRGRLNSPLHF.

This clonotype was counted once. The gene calls are TRBV5-1 and TRBJ2-3; TRBD2 agrees at 13 bases. The J segment lost 4 bases and the V segment lost 4 bases, leaving 9 bases of the junction unmatched. Germline loops: CDR1 SGHRS, CDR2 YFSETQ. This CDR3 is 17 amino acids long. Here the CDR3 DNA reads TGCGCCAGCAGCCCAGGGGGGACTAGCGGGAACGCAGATACGCAGTATTTT. It codes for CASSPGGTSGNADTQYF.

This clonotype was seen at least ten times. This chain connects TRBV29-1 to TRBJ1-1; tentative D call: TRBD1 (5 bases). Germline V gene sequence: CDR1 SQVTM, CDR2 ANQGSEA. CDR3 length: 10 residues. V was trimmed by 5 bases and J by 6 bases, leaving 7 bases between them. CDR3 DNA sequence: TGCAGCGTTAGAGGGGCTGAAGCTTTCTTT. This translates into CSVRGAEAFF.

V is TRBV12-3 or TRBV12-4 and J is TRBJ2-1, with TRBD2 identical over 14 bases. V lost 6 bases to trimming and J lost 9 bases; unmatched junction nucleotides: 10. The CDR3 is made up of 16 amino acids. The CDR3 loop reads CASSPSTSGRAREQFF. CDR3 sequence (DNA): TGTGCCAGCAGCCCCTCGACTAGCGGGAGGGCCCGTGAGCAGTTCTTC.

This clonotype was seen a handful of times. The CDR3 coding sequence is TGTGCCAGCAGTTTTAGTAGGGCAGCCTACAATGAGCAGTTCTTC. This translates into CASSFSRAAYNEQFF. This chain uses TRBV11-2 with TRBJ2-1; no reliable D call. From germline, CDR1 is SGHAT and CDR2 FQNNGV. The CDR3 runs 15 residues. The V and J ends lost 6 bases and 2 bases respectively, with 14 bases between them.

This chain links TRBV15 with TRBJ2-1, with D perhaps matching TRBD1 or TRBD2 (5 bases each). The CDR3 consists of 14 residues. CDR1 is LNHNV, CDR2 YYDKDF, per germline (reference sequence). The V gene lost 5 bases and the J gene lost 8 bases, with 16 bases spanning the gap. In DNA, the CDR3 is TGTGCCACCAGCCGGGGCTACCAACTGGATGAGCAGTTCTTC. The encoded protein is CATSRGYQLDEQFF.

This clonotype was seen ten or more times. This chain connects TRBV2 to TRBJ2-1; 11 nucleotides line up with TRBD1. The V segment lost 3 bases and the J segment 11 bases; nucleotides outside the gene matches: 6. This CDR3 has 14 amino acids. Germline V gene sequence: CDR1 SNHLY, CDR2 FYNNEI. CDR3 in DNA: TGTGCCAGCAGTGAGGGGACAGGGGGTAAGAAGCAGTTCTTC. Protein product: CASSEGTGGKKQFF.

This clonotype was recorded a few times. V is TRBV20-1 and J is TRBJ1-5; tentatively, D is TRBD1 (5 bases). V was trimmed by 0 bases and J by 0 bases, leaving 15 bases between them. This CDR3 contains 17 residues. The germline CDR1 and CDR2 sequences are DFQATT and SNEGSKA (reference sequence). The CDR3 bases are TGCAGTGCTAGAGAGAGCGGGAGACAGCGTAGCAATCAGCCCCAGCATTTT. It specifies CSARESGRQRSNQPQHF.

The chain joins TRBV15 to TRBJ2-7, with 12 bases fitting TRBD2. With V trimmed by 1 base and J by 2 bases, 0 bases remained unmatched. CDR1 and CDR2 (germline): LNHNV, YYDKDF (reference sequence). This CDR3 contains 15 residues. The CDR3: CATSRGTSGTYEQYF. The CDR3 DNA is TGTGCCACCAGCAGAGGGACTAGCGGGACCTACGAGCAGTACTTC.

This clonotype was counted at least ten times. The V gene is TRBV10-3, the J gene TRBJ2-6; TRBD1 matches at 7 bases. V shed 7 bases, J shed 2 bases, and the junction held 11 bases outside the gene matches. This CDR3 spans 17 amino acids. Germline CDR1 ENHRY, CDR2 SYGVKD. In nucleotides, the CDR3 is TGTGCCATCACGGGACCGACAGGGCGCACTGGGGCCAACGTCCTGACTTTC. It specifies CAITGPTGRTGANVLTF.

In this sample, this clonotype turned up many times. As DNA, the CDR3 is TGTGCCAGCAGCACAGGACAGCCTAATTCACCCCTCCACTTT. Its protein product is CASSTGQPNSPLHF. This chain links TRBV9 with TRBJ1-6; D is possibly TRBD1 (6 bases). This CDR3 comprises 14 residues. Germline lookup yields CDR1 SGDLS and CDR2 YYNGEE. Trimming removed 4 bases from V and 6 bases from J, with 11 bases in between.

This clonotype was seen ten or more times. This rearrangement joins TRBV6-5 to TRBJ2-7; D not resolved. In germline, CDR1 is MNHEY, CDR2 SVGAGI. The CDR3 contains 15 residues. V was cut by 6 bases and J by 0 bases, with 15 bases left in between. The CDR3 loop is CASSPEAFSSYEQYF. For the CDR3, the DNA is TGTGCCAGCAGCCCCGAGGCCTTTAGCTCCTACGAGCAGTACTTC.

This clonotype was seen ten or more times. V and J are TRBV11-2 and TRBJ2-7; TRBD1 aligns across 7 bases. This CDR3 is 13 amino acids long. The V gene end was trimmed by 3 bases and the J gene end by 6 bases; junction bases not matched to a gene: 5. CDR1 is SGHAT and CDR2 is FQNNGV in the germline V gene. As DNA, the CDR3 is TGTGCCAGCAGCTTGACAGGGTTCACCGAGCAGTACTTC. Translating it yields CASSLTGFTEQYF.

The chain combines TRBV5-6 with TRBJ2-5; TRBD1 matches at 9 bases. CDR1 SGHDT and CDR2 YYEEEE come from the germline V gene. V was pared by 7 bases and J by 5 bases, with 12 bases of the junction left unmatched. The CDR3 covers 15 residues. CDR3 protein: CASGGLQGAPETQYF. The CDR3 region has the DNA TGTGCCAGCGGAGGCTTACAGGGGGCGCCGGAGACCCAGTACTTC.

This clonotype occurred many times. The rearrangement joins TRBV2 to TRBJ1-2, with D hard to call. Deletions cut 6 bases from V and 5 bases from J, with 10 bases between. Germline CDR1 SNHLY, CDR2 FYNNEI. There are 12 residues in the CDR3. CDR3 in DNA: TGTGCCAGCAGCCCGGACGGATATGGCTACACCTTC. Translating it yields CASSPDGYGYTF.

This clonotype has ten or more counts. V is TRBV7-9 and J is TRBJ1-2, with a possible D match to TRBD1 (6 bases). V lost 2 bases, J lost 4 bases, and 23 bases lay in between. The V gene's germline CDR1 is SEHNR and CDR2 FQNEAQ (reference sequence). CDR3 size: 18 residues. As DNA, the CDR3 is TGTGCCAGCAGCTTATCCCCGGGGGCTGCGGGAGCTCCCTATGGCTACACCTTC. Residues: CASSLSPGAAGAPYGYTF.

J is TRBJ2-1 and V is TRBV3-1; D is uncertain. From germline, CDR1 is LGHDT and CDR2 YNNKEL (reference sequence). The CDR3 is 14 amino acids. V dropped 0 bases and J dropped 15 bases, with 18 bases sitting between them. This chain's CDR3 is CASSQDLVNSRTFF. The DNA for the CDR3 is TGTGCCAGCAGCCAAGATCTTGTAAATAGTCGAACGTTCTTC.

This chain connects TRBV20-1 to TRBJ1-1; 8 positions match TRBD1. This CDR3 is 14 amino acids long. The V gene end was trimmed by 3 bases and the J gene end by 2 bases; junction bases not matched to a gene: 5. Germline lookup yields CDR1 DFQATT and CDR2 SNEGSKA (reference sequence). DNA of the CDR3: TGCAGTGCTAGCCGGACAGGGCGCAACACTGAAGCTTTCTTT. Residues: CSASRTGRNTEAFF.

A few counts support this clonotype. For the CDR3, the DNA is TGTGCCAGCAGGACAGGGGGCGCAAGGACTAATCAGCCCCAGCATTTT. It specifies CASRTGGARTNQPQHF. The V and J genes are TRBV6-6 and TRBJ1-5, with 10 bases identical to TRBD1. Germline values: CDR1 MNHNY, CDR2 SVGAGI (reference sequence). V trimming: 6 bases; J trimming: 4 bases; junction bases outside the gene matches: 9. CDR3 length: 16 residues.

This clonotype was seen ten or more times. The CDR3 bases are TGTGCCAGCAGCCAAGATGAAACGGGAGTAGCCTACAATGAGCAGTTCTTC. This sequence encodes CASSQDETGVAYNEQFF. The chain joins TRBV4-2 to TRBJ2-1, with D possibly TRBD2 on 6 matching bases. V lost 0 bases to trimming and J lost 2 bases, with 14 bases between them. The V gene's germline CDR1 is LGHNA and CDR2 YNFKEQ. The CDR3 spans 17 residues.

The chain couples TRBV6-1 to TRBJ1-2; tentative D call: TRBD1 (6 bases). Trimming removed 4 bases from V and 7 bases from J, with 13 bases in between. This CDR3 has 13 amino acids. CDR1 and CDR2 from the germline V gene are MNHNS and SASEGT. The chain's CDR3 is CASSAIRGAGYTF. DNA for the CDR3: TGTGCCAGCAGTGCAATCAGGGGAGCTGGCTACACCTTC.

CDR3 region: CASSETGPNYGYTF. The CDR3, as DNA: TGTGCCAGCAGTGAAACGGGACCTAACTATGGCTACACCTTC. The J gene is TRBJ1-2, the V gene TRBV12-3 or TRBV12-4, with D possibly matching TRBD1 (5 bases). This CDR3 spans 14 amino acids. The V and J ends lost 5 bases and 0 bases respectively, with 10 bases between them.

This clonotype was observed many times. This sequence joins TRBV7-3 and TRBJ2-5; 15 bases agree with TRBD2. CDR3 length: 17 amino acids. Losses at the gene ends were 5 bases for V and 2 bases for J; bases not matched to a gene: 6. Germline loops: CDR1 SGHTA, CDR2 FQGTGA. The CDR3 DNA is TGTGCCAGCAGCCCTGGACTAGCGGGAGGGGTTCAAGAGACCCAGTACTTC. Encoded protein: CASSPGLAGGVQETQYF.

In this sample, this clonotype turned up a few times. The genes are TRBV4-3 and TRBJ2-1, with TRBD2 matching 16 bases. The CDR3 spans 17 residues. CDR1 and CDR2 (germline): LGHNA, YSLEER. The trim removed 3 bases at V and 5 bases at J, leaving 4 bases unmatched. CDR3 residues: CASSQGLAGGPDNEQFF. The CDR3 region has the DNA TGCGCCAGCAGCCAGGGACTAGCGGGAGGGCCTGACAATGAGCAGTTCTTC.

This clonotype has more than one count but fewer than ten. The CDR3 loop is CASSPVGQLSGANVLTF. CDR3 nucleotide sequence: TGTGCCAGCAGCCCCGTCGGACAGCTCTCTGGGGCCAACGTCCTGACTTTC. The V and J genes are TRBV5-6 and TRBJ2-6, with a weak D call TRBD1 (6 bases). The CDR3 spans 17 residues. Trimming took off 4 bases at V and 0 bases at J, with 14 bases between the two ends. The V gene's germline CDR1 is SGHDT and CDR2 YYEEEE.